The source of this T cell receptor beta chain is a study of T cell changes during pregnancy in multiple sclerosis. The method was immunoSEQ multiplex PCR; TCRdb's version includes in-frame clones alone and lacks a portion of them. This sample carries 40,000 to 45,000 clones, 88% of them seen once, and the ten largest clones take roughly 5.5%. In germline, CDR1 is MNHEY, CDR2 SMNVEV (reference sequence). V dropped 6 bases and J dropped 16; count of bases not matched to a gene: 20. The CDR3 runs 15 residues. The rearrangement links TRBV27 to TRBJ2-4, with 8 positions matching TRBD1. The sequence was collected from a female donor in good health, enrolled as a control in a pregnancy study. Sequenced here: CD8+ T cells from peripheral blood mononuclear cells, sampled after pregnancy. Here the CDR3 DNA reads TGTGCCAGCAGCTTGAGCTTCGACAGGGGTGAGACCCAATACTTC. It codes for CASSLSFDRGETQYF.